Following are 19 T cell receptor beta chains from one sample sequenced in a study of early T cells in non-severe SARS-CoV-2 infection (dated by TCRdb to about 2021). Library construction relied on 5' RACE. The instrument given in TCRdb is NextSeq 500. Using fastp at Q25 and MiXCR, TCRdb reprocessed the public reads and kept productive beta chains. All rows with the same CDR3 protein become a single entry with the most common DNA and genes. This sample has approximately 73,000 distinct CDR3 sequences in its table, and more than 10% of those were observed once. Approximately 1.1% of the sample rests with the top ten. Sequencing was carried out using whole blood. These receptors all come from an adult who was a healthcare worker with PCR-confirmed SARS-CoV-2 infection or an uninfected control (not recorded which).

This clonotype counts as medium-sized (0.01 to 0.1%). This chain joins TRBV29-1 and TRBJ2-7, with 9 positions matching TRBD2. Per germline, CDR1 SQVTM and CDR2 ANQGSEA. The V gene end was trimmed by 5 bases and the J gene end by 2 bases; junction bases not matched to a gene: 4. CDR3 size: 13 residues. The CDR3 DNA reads TGCAGCGTTCAAACTAGCGGGCCCTACGAGCAGTACTTC. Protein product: CSVQTSGPYEQYF.

The CDR3 is CASSRTSGDNEQFF. The CDR3 nucleotides read TGTGCCAGCAGCCGGACTAGCGGAGATAATGAGCAGTTCTTC. The chain uses TRBV11-2 and TRBJ2-1, with 10 bases identical to TRBD2. Unmatched junction bases numbered 5, after V lost 5 bases and J lost 7 bases. Germline V gene data show CDR1 as SGHAT and CDR2 as FQNNGV. This CDR3 comprises 14 residues.

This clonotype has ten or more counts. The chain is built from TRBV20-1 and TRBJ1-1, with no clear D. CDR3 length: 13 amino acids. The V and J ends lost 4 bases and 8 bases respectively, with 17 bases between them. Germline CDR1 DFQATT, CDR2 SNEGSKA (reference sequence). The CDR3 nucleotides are TGCAGTGCTAATGATGGGTCGGGAGGGGAAGCTTTCTTT. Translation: CSANDGSGGEAFF.

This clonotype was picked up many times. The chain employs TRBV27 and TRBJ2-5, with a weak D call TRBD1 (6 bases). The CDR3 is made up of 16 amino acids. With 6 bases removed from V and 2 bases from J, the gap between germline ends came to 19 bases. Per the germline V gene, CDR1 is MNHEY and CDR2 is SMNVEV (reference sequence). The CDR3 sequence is CASSRLPGAIQETQYF. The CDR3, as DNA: TGTGCCAGCAGCCGCCTACCAGGGGCGATTCAAGAGACCCAGTACTTC.

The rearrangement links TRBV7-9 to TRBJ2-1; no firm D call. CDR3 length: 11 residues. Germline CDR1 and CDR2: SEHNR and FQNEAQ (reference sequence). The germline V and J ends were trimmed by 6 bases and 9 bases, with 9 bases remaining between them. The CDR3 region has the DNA TGTGCCAGCAGGACATTTACTGAGCAGTTCTTC. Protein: CASRTFTEQFF. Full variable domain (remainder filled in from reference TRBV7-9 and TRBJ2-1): DTGVSQNPRHKITKRGQNVTFRCDPISEHNRLYWYRQTLGQGPEFLTYFQNEAQLEKSRLLSDRFSAERPKGSFSTLEIQRTEQGDSAMYLCASRTFTEQFFGPGTRLTVL.

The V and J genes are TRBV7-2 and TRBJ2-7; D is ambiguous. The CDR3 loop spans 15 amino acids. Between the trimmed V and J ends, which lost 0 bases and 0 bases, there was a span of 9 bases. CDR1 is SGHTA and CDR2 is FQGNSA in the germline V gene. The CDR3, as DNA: TGTGCCAGCAGCTTAGCGCCTCAAAGCTCCTACGAGCAGTACTTC. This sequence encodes CASSLAPQSSYEQYF.

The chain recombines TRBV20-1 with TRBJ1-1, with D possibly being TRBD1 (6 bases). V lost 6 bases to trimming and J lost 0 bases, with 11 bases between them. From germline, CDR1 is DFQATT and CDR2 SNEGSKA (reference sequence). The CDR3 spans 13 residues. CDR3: CSASDSLNTEAFF. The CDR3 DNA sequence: TGCAGTGCCTCGGACAGTTTGAACACTGAAGCTTTCTTT.

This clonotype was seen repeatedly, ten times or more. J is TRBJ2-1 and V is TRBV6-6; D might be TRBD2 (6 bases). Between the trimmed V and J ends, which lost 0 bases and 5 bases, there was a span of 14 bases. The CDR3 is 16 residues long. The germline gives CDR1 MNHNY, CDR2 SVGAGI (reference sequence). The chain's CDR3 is CASSYSSYSGDNEQFF. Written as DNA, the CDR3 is TGTGCCAGCAGTTACTCGAGTTATAGCGGAGACAATGAGCAGTTCTTC.

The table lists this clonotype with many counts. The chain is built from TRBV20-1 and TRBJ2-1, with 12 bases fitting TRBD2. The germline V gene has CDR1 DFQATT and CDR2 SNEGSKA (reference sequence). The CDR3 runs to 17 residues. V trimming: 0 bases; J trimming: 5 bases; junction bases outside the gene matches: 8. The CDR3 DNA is TGCAGTGCTAGAGATGGCCTGACTAGCGGGGGAGACAATGAGCAGTTCTTC. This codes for CSARDGLTSGGDNEQFF.

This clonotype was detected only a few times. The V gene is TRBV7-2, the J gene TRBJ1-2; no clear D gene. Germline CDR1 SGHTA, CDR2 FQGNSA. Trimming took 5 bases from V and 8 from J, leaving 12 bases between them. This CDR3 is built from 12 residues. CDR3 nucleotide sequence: TGTGCCAGCAGCCCTTTAGAGCGCGGCTACACCTTC. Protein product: CASSPLERGYTF.

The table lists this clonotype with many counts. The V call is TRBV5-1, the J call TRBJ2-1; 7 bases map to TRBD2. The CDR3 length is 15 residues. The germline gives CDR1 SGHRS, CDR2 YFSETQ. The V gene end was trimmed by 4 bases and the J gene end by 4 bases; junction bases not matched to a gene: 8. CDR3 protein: CASSLVGTTYNEQFF. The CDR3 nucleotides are TGCGCCAGCAGCCTGGTAGGGACTACTTACAATGAGCAGTTCTTC.

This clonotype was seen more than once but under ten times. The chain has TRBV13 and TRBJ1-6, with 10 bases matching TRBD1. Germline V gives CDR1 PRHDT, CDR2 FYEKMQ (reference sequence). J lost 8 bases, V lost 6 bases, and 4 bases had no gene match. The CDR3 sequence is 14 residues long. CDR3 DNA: TGTGCCAGCAGTCCCGGACAGGGGGATTCACCCCTCCACTTT. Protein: CASSPGQGDSPLHF.

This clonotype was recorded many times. CDR3 in amino acids: CASRGGMLDNSPLHF. The CDR3 coding sequence is TGTGCCAGCAGAGGGGGGATGTTAGATAATTCACCCCTCCACTTT. The chain combines TRBV6-5 with TRBJ1-6, with D possibly being TRBD1 (6 bases). The CDR3 is 15 amino acids. Germline V gene sequence: CDR1 MNHEY, CDR2 SVGAGI. V gave up 6 bases and J gave up 5 bases, with 14 bases separating them.

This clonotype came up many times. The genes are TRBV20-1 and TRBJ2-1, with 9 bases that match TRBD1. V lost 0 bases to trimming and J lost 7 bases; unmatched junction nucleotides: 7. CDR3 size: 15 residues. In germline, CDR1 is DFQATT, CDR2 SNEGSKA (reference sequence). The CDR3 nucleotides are TGCAGTGCTAGAGATTGGGGGACAGGGACAAATGAGCAGTTCTTC. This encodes CSARDWGTGTNEQFF.

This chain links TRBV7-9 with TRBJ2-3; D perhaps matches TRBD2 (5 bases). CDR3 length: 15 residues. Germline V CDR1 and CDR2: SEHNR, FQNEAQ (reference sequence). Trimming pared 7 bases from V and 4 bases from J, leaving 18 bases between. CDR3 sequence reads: CASNKPGIGADTQYF. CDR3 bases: TGTGCCAGCAACAAGCCGGGAATCGGGGCAGATACGCAGTATTTT.

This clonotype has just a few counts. The CDR3 loop reads CAISGAGEVYTF. In DNA, the CDR3 is TGTGCCATCAGTGGGGCAGGGGAGGTCTACACCTTC. The chain employs TRBV10-3 and TRBJ1-2; tentative D call: TRBD1 (6 bases). This CDR3 is 12 amino acids long. Germline V gene sequence: CDR1 ENHRY, CDR2 SYGVKD. V was pared by 4 bases and J by 10 bases, with 13 bases between.

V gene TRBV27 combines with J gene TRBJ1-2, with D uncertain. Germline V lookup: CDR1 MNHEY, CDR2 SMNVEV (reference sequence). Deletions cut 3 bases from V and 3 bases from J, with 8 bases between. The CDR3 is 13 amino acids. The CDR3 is CASSFSIDYGYTF. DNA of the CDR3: TGTGCCAGCAGTTTTTCTATCGACTATGGCTACACCTTC.

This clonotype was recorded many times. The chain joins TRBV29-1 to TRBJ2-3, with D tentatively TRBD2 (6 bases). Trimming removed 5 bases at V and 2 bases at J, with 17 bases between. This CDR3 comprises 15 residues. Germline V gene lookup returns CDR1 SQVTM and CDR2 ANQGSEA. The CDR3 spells CSVTLSGGNTDTQYF. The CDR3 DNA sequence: TGCAGCGTTACCCTTTCTGGGGGGAACACAGATACGCAGTATTTT.

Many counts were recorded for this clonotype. CDR3 sequence: CASSFSGQLGGYTF. The CDR3 DNA is TGTGCCAGCAGTTTTTCCGGACAGTTGGGTGGCTACACCTTC. V usage is TRBV12-3 or TRBV12-4 and J usage is TRBJ1-2; weak D call: TRBD1 (6 bases). Trimming stripped 3 bases from V and 7 bases from J, with 15 bases between. The CDR3 sequence is 14 residues long.